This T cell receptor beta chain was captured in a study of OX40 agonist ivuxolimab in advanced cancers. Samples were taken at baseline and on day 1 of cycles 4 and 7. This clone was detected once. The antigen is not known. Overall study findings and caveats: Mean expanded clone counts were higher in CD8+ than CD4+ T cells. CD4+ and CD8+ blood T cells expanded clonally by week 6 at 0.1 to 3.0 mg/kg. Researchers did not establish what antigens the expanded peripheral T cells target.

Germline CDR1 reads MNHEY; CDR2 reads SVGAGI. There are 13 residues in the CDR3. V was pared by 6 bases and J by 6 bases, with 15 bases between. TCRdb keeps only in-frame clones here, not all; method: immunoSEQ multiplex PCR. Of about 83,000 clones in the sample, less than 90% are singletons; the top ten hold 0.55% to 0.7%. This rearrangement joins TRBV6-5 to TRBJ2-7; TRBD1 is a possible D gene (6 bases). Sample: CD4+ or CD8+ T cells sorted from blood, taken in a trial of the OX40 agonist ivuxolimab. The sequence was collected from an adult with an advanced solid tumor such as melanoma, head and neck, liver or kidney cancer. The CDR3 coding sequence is TGTGCCAGCAGACAGGGACGGCTCCTCGAGCAGTACTTC. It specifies CASRQGRLLEQYF.